Each of the 4 T cell receptor beta chains below was sequenced from the same sample in a study of T cell repertoires in cytomegalovirus infection. MiXCR, applied by TCRdb to the reads, yields one record per CDR3 protein. The data contain approximately 320,000 distinct CDR3 sequences, 9.5% of them singletons. The specimen was PBMCs. The origin of the receptors is a human donor in good health (CMV status not recorded). Some clones in this sample may be carry-over from other donors' samples.

This clonotype turned up a few times. The gene calls are TRBV20-1 and TRBJ2-5; 15 bases align to TRBD2. The germline V gene has CDR1 DFQATT and CDR2 SNEGSKA (reference sequence). V was pared by 6 bases and J by 4 bases, with 6 bases of the junction left unmatched. This CDR3 has 15 amino acids. CDR3 DNA sequence: TGCAGTGCCCTGCGGACTAGCGGGGGGGCAGAGACCCAGTACTTC. It yields the protein CSALRTSGGAETQYF.

This clonotype appeared many times. This chain links TRBV6-6 with TRBJ1-2; 11 nucleotides agree with TRBD1. The germline gives CDR1 MNHNY, CDR2 SVGAGI (reference sequence). Germline trimming cut 4 bases from V and 3 bases from J; bases unmatched to any gene: 4. The CDR3 sequence is 15 residues long. This chain's CDR3 is CASSLWTGGDYGYTF. CDR3 bases: TGTGCCAGCAGTTTGTGGACAGGGGGCGACTATGGCTACACCTTC.

The chain has TRBV12-3 or TRBV12-4 and TRBJ1-2; D is unresolved. Trimming pared 5 bases from V and 4 bases from J, leaving 20 bases between. This CDR3 contains 16 residues. CDR3 bases: TGTGCCAGCAGTCACGTCTCCAATCAGGTGCCCTATGGCTACACCTTC. This gives the protein CASSHVSNQVPYGYTF.

The gene calls are TRBV11-3 and TRBJ2-7; D not certain. The germline V gene encodes CDR1 SGHNT and CDR2 YENEEA. V gave up 0 bases and J gave up 5 bases, with 8 bases separating them. CDR3 size: 13 residues. DNA of the CDR3: TGTGCCAGCAGCTTAGATCGCGGCCACGAGCAGTACTTC. Amino acid sequence: CASSLDRGHEQYF. Filled out from reference TRBV11-3 and TRBJ2-7, the complete variable domain reads EAGVVQSPRYKIIEKKQPVAFWCNPISGHNTLYWYLQNLGQGPELLIRYENEEAVDDSQLPKDRFSAERLKGVDSTLKIQPAELGDSAVYLCASSLDRGHEQYFGPGTRLTVT.